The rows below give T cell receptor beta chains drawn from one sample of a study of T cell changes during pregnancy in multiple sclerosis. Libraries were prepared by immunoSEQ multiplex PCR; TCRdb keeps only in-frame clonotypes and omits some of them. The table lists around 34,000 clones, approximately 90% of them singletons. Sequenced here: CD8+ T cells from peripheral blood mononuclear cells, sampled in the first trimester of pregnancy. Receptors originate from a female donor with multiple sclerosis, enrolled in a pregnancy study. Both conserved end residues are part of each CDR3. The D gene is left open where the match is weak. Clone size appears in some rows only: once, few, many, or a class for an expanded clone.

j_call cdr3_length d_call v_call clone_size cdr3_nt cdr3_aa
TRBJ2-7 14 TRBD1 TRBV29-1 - TGCAGCGTGGAAAGTTCCGGGACAGTCTACGAGCAGTACTTC CSVESSGTVYEQYF
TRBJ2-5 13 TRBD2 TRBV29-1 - TGCAGGGGTCCGGGACTAGTTCAAGAGGCCCAGTACTTC CRGPGLVQEAQYF
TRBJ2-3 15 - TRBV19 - TGTGCCAGTAGTCCGTATGAGGAGAGCACAGATACGCAGTATTTT CASSPYEESTDTQYF
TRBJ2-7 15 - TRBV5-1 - TGCGCCAGCAGCTGGACAGGCCTCGGGGGCTACGAGCAGTACTTC CASSWTGLGGYEQYF
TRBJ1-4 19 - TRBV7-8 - TGTGCCAGCAGCTTAGCAAGAAGAGGTACAAACGCAATTAATGAAAAACTGTTTTTT CASSLARRGTNAINEKLFF
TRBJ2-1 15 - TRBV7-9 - TGTGCCAGCAGCTTAGGGGGGGAGCTCTACAATGAGCAGTTCTTC CASSLGGELYNEQFF
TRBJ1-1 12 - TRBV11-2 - TGTGCCAGCAGCTTCGGGGTCCTTGAAGCTTTCTTT CASSFGVLEAFF
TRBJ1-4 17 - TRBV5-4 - TGTGCCAGCAGCTTGGCCTTCTCGGGTGCAACTAATGAAAAACTGTTTTTT CASSLAFSGATNEKLFF
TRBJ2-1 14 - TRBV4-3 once TGCGCCAGCAGCCAAGGTCGCGGGGTGGATGAGCAGTTCTTC CASSQGRGVDEQFF
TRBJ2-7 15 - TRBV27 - TGTGCCAGCAGTTTACACGGGAGCCCCTCCTACGAGCAGTACTTC CASSLHGSPSYEQYF
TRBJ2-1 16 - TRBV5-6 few TGTGCCAGCAGCAGGGGCAGGTCCAGCTCCTACAATGAGCAGTTCTTC CASSRGRSSSYNEQFF
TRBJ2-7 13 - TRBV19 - TGTGCCAGTAGTATAGTCAGGGCTGAAGAGCAGTACTTC CASSIVRAEEQYF
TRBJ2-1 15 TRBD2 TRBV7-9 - TGTGCCAGCGGACCGGGACTAGCGGCCTACAATGAGCAGTTCTTC CASGPGLAAYNEQFF
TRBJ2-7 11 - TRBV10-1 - TGCGCCAGGATTTCAGCCTACGAGCAGTACTTC CARISAYEQYF
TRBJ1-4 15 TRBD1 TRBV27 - TGTGCCAGCAGTTTGACAGGGTCGATGGGCGAAAAACTGTTTTTT CASSLTGSMGEKLFF
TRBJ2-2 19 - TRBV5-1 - TGCGCCAGCAGACCCTGGCGAGAGGGCCTCCCTCAAAACACCGGGGAGCTGTTTTTT CASRPWREGLPQNTGELFF
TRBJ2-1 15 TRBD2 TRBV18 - TGTGCCAGCTCATCTAGCGGGAGTTTCTACAATGAGCAGTTCTTC CASSSSGSFYNEQFF
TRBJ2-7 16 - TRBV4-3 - TGCGCCAGCAGCCTAAGCGGGCGGGACCCATGGTACGAGCAGTACTTC CASSLSGRDPWYEQYF
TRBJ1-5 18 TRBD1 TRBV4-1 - TGCGCCAGCAGCCAAGAAATCGTTGAGACAGGGATGAATCAGCCCCAGCATTTT CASSQEIVETGMNQPQHF
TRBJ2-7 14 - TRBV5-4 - TGTGCCAGCAGCTTGTGGTGGCGGCCCTACGAGCAGTACTTC CASSLWWRPYEQYF
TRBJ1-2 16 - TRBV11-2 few TGTGCCAGCAGCCCATCCTATCGTACAGGGTACTATGGCTACACCTTC CASSPSYRTGYYGYTF
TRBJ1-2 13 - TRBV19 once TGTGCCAGTACCGGTAGCGGGGGCTATGGCTACACCTTC CASTGSGGYGYTF
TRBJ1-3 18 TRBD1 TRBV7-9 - TGTGCCAGCAGCCCTACGGTGGACAGGGCCTTCTCTGGAAACACCATATATTTT CASSPTVDRAFSGNTIYF
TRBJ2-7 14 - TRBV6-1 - TGTGCCAGCAGTGAAGACGGAGAGGGCTACGAGCAGTACTTC CASSEDGEGYEQYF
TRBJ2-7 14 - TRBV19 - TGTGCCAGTAGTATGAGCGGCTCCCCCTACGAGCAGTACTTC CASSMSGSPYEQYF
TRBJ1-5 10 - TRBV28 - TGTGCCATTGGGCGTCAGCCCCAGCATTTT CAIGRQPQHF
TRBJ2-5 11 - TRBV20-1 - TGCAGTGCTACGGGAGTAGGGACCCAGTACTTC CSATGVGTQYF
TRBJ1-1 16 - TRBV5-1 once TGCGCCAGCAGCTTGGTCGGACCCCTTGCGGGCACTGAAGCTTTCTTT CASSLVGPLAGTEAFF
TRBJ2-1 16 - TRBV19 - TGTGCCAGTAGTATAGATCTGACTCAAGGCTACAATGAGCAGTTCTTC CASSIDLTQGYNEQFF
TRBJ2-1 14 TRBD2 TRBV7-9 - TGTGCCAGCAGTGGGACTAGCGGGCTAAATGAGCAGTTCTTC CASSGTSGLNEQFF
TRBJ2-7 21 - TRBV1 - TGCACCAGCAGCCAATATGAGGGCCTCAGGACTAGCGGGAGGATTGTCTACGAGCAGTACTTC CTSSQYEGLRTSGRIVYEQYF
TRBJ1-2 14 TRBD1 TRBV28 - TGTGCCAGCACCCCGGGACAGGGTTCCTATGGCTACACCTTC CASTPGQGSYGYTF
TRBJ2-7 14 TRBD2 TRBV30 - TGTGCCTGGAAAGGGCGGGGGGGCTCCTACGAGCAGTACTTC CAWKGRGGSYEQYF
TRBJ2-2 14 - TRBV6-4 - TGTGCCAGCAGTGACTCGAAAGGGGTCGGGGAGCTGTTTTTT CASSDSKGVGELFF
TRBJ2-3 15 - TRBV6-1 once TGTGCCAGTACGCAGGGAATCGAAGACACAGATACGCAGTATTTT CASTQGIEDTDTQYF
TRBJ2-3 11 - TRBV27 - TGTGCGGCGCAGGGGCGGGATACGCAGTATTTT CAAQGRDTQYF
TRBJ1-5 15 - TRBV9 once TGTGCCAGCAGCTCAGGGATATCTAGCAATCAGCCCCAGCATTTT CASSSGISSNQPQHF
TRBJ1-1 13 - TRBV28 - TGTGCCAGCAGTTTTGAGCTGAACACTGAAGCTTTCTTT CASSFELNTEAFF